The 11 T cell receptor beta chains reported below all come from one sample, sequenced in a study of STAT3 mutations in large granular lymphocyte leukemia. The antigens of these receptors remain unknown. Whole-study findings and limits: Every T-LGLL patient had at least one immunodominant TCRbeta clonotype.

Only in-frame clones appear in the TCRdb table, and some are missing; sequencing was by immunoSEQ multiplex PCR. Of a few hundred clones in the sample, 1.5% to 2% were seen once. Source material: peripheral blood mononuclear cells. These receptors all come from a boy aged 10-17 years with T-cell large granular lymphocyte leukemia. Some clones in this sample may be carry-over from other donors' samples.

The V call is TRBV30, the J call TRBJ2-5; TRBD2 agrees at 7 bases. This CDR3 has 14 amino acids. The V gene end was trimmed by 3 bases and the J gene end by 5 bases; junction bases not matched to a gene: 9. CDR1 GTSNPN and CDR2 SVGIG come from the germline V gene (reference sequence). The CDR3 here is CAWRISGLMETQYF. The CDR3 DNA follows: TGTGCCTGGAGGATCTCGGGACTAATGGAGACCCAGTACTTC.

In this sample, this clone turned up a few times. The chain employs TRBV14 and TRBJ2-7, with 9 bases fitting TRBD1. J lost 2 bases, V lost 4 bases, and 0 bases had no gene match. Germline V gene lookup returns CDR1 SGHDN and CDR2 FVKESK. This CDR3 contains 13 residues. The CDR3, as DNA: TGTGCCAGCAGCCGACAGGGGGCCTACGAGCAGTACTTC. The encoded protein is CASSRQGAYEQYF.

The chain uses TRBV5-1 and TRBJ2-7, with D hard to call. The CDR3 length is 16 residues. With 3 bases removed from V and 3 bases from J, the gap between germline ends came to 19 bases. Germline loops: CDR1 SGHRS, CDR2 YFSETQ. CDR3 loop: CASSYRWEPSYYEQYF. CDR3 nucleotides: TGCGCCAGCAGCTACCGGTGGGAACCTTCTTACTACGAGCAGTACTTC. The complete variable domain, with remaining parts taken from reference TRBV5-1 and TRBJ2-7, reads KAGVTQTPRYLIKTRGQQVTLSCSPISGHRSVSWYQQTPGQGLQFLFEYFSETQRNKGNFPGRFSGRQFSNSRSEMNVSTLELGDSALYLCASSYRWEPSYYEQYFGPGTRLTVT.

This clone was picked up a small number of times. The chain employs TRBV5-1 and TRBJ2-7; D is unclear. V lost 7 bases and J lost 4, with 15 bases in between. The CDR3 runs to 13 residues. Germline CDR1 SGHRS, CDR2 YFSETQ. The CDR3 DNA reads TGCGCCAGCCTAAACGGGTGCCGGTACGAGCAGTACTTC. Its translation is CASLNGCRYEQYF.

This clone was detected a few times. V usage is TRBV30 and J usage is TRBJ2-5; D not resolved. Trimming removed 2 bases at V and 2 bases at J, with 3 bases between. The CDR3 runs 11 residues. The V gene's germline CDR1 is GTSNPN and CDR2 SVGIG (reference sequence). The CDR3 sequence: CAWSSQETQYF. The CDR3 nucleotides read TGTGCCTGGAGTTCTCAAGAGACCCAGTACTTC. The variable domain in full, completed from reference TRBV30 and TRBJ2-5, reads SQTIHQWPATLVQPVGSPLSLECTVEGTSNPNLYWYRQAAGRGLQLLFYSVGIGQISSEVPQNLSASRPQDRQFILSSKKLLLSDSGFYLCAWSSQETQYFGPGTRLLVL.

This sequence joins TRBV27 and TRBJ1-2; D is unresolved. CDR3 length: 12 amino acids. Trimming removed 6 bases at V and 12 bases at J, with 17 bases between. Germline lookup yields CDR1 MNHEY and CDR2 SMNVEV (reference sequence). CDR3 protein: CASRLLGGNDTF. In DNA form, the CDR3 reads TGTGCCAGCAGGCTCCTTGGCGGGAATGACACCTTC.

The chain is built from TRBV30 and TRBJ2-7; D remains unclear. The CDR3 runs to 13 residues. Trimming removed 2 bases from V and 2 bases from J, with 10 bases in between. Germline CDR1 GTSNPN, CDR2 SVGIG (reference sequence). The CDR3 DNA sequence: TGTGCCTGGAGTATCCACACCACCTACGAGCAGTACTTC. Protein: CAWSIHTTYEQYF.

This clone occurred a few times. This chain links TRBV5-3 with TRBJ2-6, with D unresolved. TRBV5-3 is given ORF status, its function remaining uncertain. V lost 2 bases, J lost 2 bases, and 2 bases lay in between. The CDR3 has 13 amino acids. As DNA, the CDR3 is TGTGCCAGAAGCTTAGCTGGGGCCAACGTCCTGACTTTC. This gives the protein CARSLAGANVLTF.

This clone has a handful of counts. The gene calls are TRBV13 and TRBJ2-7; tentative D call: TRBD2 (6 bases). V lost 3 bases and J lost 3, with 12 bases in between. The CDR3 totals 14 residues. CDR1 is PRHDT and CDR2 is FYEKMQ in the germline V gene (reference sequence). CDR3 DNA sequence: TGTGCCAGCAGCTTCGGTACGGGGGACTACGAGCAGTACTTC. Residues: CASSFGTGDYEQYF.

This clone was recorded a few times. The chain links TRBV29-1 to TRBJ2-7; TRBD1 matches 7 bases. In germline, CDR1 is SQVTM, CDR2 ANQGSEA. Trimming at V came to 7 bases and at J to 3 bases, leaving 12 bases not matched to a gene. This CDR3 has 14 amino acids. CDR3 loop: CSAATGWDGYEQYF. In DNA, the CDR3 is TGCAGCGCGGCGACAGGGTGGGACGGCTACGAGCAGTACTTC.

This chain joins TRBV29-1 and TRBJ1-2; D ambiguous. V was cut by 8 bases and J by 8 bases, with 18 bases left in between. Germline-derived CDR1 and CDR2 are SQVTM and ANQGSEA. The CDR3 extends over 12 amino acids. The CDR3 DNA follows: TGCAGCTACACTCACTCCCTTAGCGGCTACACCTTC. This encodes CSYTHSLSGYTF. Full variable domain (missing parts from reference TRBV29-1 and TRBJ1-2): SAVISQKPSRDICQRGTSLTIQCQVDSQVTMMFWYRQQPGQSLTLIATANQGSEATYESGFVIDKFPISRPNLTFSTLTVSNMSPEDSSIYLCSYTHSLSGYTFGSGTRLTVV.